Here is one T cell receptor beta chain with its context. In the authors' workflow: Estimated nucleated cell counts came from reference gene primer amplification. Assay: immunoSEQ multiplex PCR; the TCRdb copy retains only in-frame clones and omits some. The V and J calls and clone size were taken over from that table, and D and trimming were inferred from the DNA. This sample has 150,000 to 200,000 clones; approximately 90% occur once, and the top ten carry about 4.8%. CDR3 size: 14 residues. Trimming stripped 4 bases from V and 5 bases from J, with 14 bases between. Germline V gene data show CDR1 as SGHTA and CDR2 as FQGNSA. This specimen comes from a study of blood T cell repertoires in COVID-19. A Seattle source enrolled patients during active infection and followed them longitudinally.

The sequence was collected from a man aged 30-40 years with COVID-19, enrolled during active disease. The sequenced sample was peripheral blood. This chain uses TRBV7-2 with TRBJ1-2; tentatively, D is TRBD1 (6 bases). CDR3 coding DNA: TGTGCCAGCAGCTCGAACAGGGAGGGGTATGGCTACACCTTC. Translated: CASSSNREGYGYTF.